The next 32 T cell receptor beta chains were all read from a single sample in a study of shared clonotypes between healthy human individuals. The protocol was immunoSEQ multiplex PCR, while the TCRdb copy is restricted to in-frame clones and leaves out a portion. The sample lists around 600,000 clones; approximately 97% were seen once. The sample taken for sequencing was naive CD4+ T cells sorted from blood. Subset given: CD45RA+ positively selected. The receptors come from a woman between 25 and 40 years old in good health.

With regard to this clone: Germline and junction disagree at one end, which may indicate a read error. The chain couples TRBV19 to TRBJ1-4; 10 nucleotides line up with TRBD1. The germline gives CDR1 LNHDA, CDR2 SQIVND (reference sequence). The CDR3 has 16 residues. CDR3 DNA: TGTGCCAGTAGCATAGGGGACAGGGGATTTGGAGAAAAACTGTTTTTT. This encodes CASSIGDRGFGEKLFF. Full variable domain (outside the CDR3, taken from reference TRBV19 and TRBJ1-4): DGGITQSPKYLFRKEGQNVTLSCEQNLNHDAMYWYRQDPGQGLRLIYYSQIVNDFQKGDIAEGYSVSREKKESFPLTVTSAQKNPTAFYLCASSIGDRGFGEKLFFGSGTQLSVL.

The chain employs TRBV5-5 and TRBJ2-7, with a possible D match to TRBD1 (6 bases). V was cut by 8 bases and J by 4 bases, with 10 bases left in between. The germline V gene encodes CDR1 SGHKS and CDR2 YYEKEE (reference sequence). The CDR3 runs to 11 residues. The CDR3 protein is CARNRDYEQYF. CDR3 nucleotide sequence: TGTGCCAGGAACAGGGATTACGAGCAGTACTTC. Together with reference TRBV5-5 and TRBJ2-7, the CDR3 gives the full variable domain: DAGVTQSPTHLIKTRGQQVTLRCSPISGHKSVSWYQQVLGQGPQFIFQYYEKEERGRGNFPDRFSARQFPNYSSELNVNALLLGDSALYLCARNRDYEQYFGPGTRLTVT.

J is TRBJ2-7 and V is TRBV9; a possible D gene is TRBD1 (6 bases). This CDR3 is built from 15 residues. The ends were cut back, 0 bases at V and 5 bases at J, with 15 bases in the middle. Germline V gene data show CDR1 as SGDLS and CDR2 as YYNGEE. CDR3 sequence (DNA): TGTGCCAGCAGCGTAGGGACAGATCCTCTCCACGAGCAGTACTTC. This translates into CASSVGTDPLHEQYF.

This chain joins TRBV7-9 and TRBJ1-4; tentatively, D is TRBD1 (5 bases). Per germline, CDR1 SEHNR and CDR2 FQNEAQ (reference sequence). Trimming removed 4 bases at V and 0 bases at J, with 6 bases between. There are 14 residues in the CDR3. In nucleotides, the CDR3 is TGTGCCAGCAGCTCAGGGACAACTAATGAAAAACTGTTTTTT. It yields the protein CASSSGTTNEKLFF.

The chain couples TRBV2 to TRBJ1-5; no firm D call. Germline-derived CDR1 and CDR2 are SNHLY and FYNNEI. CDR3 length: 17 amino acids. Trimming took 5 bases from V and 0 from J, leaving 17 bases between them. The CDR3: CASSKEGWKNSNQPQHF. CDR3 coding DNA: TGTGCCAGCAGTAAAGAAGGCTGGAAGAATAGCAATCAGCCCCAGCATTTT. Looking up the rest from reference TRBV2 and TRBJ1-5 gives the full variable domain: EPEVTQTPSHQVTQMGQEVILRCVPISNHLYFYWYRQILGQKVEFLVSFYNNEISEKSEIFDDQFSVERPDGSNFTLKIRSTKLEDSAMYFCASSKEGWKNSNQPQHFGDGTRLSIL.

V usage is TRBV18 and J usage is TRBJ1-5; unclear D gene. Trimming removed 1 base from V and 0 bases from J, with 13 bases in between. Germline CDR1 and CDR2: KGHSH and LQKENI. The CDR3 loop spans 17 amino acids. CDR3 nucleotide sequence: TGTGCCAGCTCACCACAATCCATGTTAAATAGCAATCAGCCCCAGCATTTT. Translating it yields CASSPQSMLNSNQPQHF. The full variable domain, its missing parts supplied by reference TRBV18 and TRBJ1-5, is NAGVMQNPRHLVRRRGQEARLRCSPMKGHSHVYWYRQLPEEGLKFMVYLQKENIIDESGMPKERFSAEFPKEGPSILRIQQVVRGDSAAYFCASSPQSMLNSNQPQHFGDGTRLSIL.

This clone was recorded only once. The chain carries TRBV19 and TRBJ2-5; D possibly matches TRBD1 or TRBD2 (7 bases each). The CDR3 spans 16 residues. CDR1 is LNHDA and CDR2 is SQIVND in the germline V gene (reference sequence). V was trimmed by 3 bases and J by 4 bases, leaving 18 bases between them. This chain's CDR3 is CASSISSRGGLETQYF. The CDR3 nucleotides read TGTGCCAGTAGTATTTCGAGCAGGGGGGGGCTAGAGACCCAGTACTTC.

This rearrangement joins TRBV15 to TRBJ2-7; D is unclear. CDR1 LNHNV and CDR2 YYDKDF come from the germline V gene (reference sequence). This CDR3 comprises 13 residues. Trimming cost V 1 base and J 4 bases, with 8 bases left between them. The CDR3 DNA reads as TGTGCCACCAGCAGAGGTGCCGGATACGAGCAGTACTTC. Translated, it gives CATSRGAGYEQYF.

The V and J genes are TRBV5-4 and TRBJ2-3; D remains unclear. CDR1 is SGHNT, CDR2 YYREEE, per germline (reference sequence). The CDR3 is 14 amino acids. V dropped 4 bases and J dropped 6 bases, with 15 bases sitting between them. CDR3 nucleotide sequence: TGTGCCAGCAGCGCCAAGAAGACCGGGGATACGCAGTATTTT. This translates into CASSAKKTGDTQYF.

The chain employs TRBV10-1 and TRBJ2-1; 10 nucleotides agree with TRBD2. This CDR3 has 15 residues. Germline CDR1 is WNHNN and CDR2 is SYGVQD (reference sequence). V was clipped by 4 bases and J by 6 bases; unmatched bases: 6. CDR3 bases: TGCGCCAGCAGTGGAATAGCGGGAGGCCCCAATGAGCAGTTCTTC. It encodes CASSGIAGGPNEQFF.

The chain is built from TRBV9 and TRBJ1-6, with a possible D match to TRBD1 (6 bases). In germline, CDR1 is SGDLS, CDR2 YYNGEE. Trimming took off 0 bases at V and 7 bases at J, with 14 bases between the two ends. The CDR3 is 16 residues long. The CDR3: CASSVGADSRNSPLHF. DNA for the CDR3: TGTGCCAGCAGCGTAGGTGCGGACAGTAGGAATTCACCCCTCCACTTT.

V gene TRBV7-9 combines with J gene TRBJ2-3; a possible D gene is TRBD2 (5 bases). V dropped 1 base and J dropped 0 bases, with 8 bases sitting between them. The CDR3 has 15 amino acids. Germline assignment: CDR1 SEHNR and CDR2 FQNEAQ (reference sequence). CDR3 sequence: CASSLVRASTDTQYF. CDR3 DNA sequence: TGTGCCAGCAGCTTAGTGCGGGCGAGCACAGATACGCAGTATTTT. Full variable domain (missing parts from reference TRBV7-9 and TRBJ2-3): DTGVSQNPRHKITKRGQNVTFRCDPISEHNRLYWYRQTLGQGPEFLTYFQNEAQLEKSRLLSDRFSAERPKGSFSTLEIQRTEQGDSAMYLCASSLVRASTDTQYFGPGTRLTVL.

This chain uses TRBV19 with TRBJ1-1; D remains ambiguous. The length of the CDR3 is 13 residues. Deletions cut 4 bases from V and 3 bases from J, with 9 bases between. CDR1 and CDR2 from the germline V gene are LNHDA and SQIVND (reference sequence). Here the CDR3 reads CASSKDGHTEAFF. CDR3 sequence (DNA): TGTGCCAGTAGTAAGGACGGCCACACTGAAGCTTTCTTT.

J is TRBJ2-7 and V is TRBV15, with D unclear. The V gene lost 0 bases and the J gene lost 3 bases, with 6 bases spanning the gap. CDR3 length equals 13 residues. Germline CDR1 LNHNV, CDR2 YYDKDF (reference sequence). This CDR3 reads CATSRDLNYEQYF. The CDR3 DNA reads TGTGCCACCAGCAGAGACCTTAACTACGAGCAGTACTTC.

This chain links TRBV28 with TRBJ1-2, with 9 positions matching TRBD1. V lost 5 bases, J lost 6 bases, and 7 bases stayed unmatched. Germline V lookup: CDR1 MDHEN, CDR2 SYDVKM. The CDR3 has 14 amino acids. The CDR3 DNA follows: TGTGCCAGCAGTATACCGGGACAGGGTAATGGCTACACCTTC. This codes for CASSIPGQGNGYTF.

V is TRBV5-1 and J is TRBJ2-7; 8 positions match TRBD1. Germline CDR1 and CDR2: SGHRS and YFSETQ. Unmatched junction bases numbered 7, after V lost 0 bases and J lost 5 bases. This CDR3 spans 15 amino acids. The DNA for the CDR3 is TGCGCCAGCAGCTTGGATACAGGGGGTAGGAACGAGCAGTACTTC. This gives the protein CASSLDTGGRNEQYF.

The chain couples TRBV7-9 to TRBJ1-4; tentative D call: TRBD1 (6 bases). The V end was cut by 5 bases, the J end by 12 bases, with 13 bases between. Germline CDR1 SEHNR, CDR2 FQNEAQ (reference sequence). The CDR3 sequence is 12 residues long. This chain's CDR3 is CASSPGHLELFF. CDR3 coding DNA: TGTGCCAGCAGCCCGGGACACCTTGAACTGTTTTTT.

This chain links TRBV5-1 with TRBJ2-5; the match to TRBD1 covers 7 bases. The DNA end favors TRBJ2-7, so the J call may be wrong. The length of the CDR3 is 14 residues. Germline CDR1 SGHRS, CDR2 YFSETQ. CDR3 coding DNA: TGCGCCAGCAGCTTTGACAGGGAGACCTACGAGCAGTACTTC. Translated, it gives CASSFDRETYEQYF.

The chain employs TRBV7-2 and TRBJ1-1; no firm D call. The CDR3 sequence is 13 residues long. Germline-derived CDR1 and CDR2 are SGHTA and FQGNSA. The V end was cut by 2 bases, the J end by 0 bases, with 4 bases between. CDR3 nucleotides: TGTGCCAGCAGCTTACAGATGAACACTGAAGCTTTCTTT. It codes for CASSLQMNTEAFF.

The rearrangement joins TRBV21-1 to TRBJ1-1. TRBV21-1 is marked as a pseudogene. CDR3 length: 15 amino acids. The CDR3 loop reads CASSKVRVTGTEAFF. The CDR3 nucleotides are TGTGCCAGCAGCAAAGTGCGGGTCACGGGGACTGAAGCTTTCTTT.

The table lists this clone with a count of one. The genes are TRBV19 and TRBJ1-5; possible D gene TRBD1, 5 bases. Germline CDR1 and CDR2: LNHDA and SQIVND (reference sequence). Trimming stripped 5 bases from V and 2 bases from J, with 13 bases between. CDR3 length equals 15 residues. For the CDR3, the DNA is TGTGCCAGTAGTGCGGGACTGATGGGCAATCAGCCCCAGCATTTT. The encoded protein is CASSAGLMGNQPQHF.

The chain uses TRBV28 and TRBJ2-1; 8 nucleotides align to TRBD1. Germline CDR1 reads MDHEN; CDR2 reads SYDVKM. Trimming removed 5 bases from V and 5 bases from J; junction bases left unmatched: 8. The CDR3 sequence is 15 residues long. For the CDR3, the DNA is TGTGCCAGCAGTACACAGGGGGAATCTAACAATGAGCAGTTCTTC. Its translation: CASSTQGESNNEQFF. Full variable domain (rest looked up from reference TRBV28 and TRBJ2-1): DVKVTQSSRYLVKRTGEKVFLECVQDMDHENMFWYRQDPGLGLRLIYFSYDVKMKEKGDIPEGYSVSREKKERFSLILESASTNQTSMYLCASSTQGESNNEQFFGPGTRLTVL.

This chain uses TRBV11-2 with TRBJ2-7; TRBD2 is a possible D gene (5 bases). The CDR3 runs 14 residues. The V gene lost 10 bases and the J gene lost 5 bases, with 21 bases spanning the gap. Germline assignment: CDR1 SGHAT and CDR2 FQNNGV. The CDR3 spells CAISNRTQRNEQYF. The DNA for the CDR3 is TGTGCCATTTCTAACCGGACTCAGCGAAACGAGCAGTACTTC. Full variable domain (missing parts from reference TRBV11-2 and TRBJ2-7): EAGVAQSPRYKIIEKRQSVAFWCNPISGHATLYWYQQILGQGPKLLIQFQNNGVVDDSQLPKDRFSAERLKGVDSTLKIQPAKLEDSAVYLCAISNRTQRNEQYFGPGTRLTVT.

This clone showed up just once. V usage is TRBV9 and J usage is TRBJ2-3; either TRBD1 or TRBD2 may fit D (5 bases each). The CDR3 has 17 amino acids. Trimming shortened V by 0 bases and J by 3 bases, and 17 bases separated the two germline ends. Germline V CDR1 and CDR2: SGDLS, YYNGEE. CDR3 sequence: CASSVVGTASQTDTQYF. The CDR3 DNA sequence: TGTGCCAGCAGCGTAGTAGGGACCGCATCGCAGACAGATACGCAGTATTTT. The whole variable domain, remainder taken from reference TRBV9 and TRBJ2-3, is DSGVTQTPKHLITATGQRVTLRCSPRSGDLSVYWYQQSLDQGLQFLIQYYNGEERAKGNILERFSAQQFPDLHSELNLSSLELGDSALYFCASSVVGTASQTDTQYFGPGTRLTVL.

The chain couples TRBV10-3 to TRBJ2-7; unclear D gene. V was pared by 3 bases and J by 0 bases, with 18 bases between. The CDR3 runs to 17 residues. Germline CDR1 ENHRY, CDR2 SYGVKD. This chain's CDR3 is CAISEEKYAVSSYEQYF. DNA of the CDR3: TGTGCCATCAGTGAAGAGAAGTATGCAGTGAGCTCCTACGAGCAGTACTTC.

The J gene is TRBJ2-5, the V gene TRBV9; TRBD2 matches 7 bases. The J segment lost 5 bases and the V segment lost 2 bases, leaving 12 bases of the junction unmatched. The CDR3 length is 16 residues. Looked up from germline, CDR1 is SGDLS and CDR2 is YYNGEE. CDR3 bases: TGTGCCAGCAGCGTCGGGGGAGGGCCCTCGTCGGAGACCCAGTACTTC. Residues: CASSVGGGPSSETQYF.

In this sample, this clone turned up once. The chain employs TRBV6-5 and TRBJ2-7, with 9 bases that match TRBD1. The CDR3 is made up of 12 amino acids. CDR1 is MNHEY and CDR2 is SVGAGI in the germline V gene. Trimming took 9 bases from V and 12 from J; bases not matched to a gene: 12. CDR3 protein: CASFRDRENWYF. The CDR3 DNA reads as TGTGCCAGTTTCCGGGACAGGGAGAATTGGTACTTC.

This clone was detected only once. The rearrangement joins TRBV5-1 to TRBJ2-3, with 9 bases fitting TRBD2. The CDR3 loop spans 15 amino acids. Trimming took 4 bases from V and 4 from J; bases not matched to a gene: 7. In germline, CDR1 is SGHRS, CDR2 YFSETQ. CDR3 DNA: TGCGCCAGCAGCGCAGGGACTAGCAGATCAGATACGCAGTATTTT. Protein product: CASSAGTSRSDTQYF. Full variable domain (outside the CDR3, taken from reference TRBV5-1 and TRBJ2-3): KAGVTQTPRYLIKTRGQQVTLSCSPISGHRSVSWYQQTPGQGLQFLFEYFSETQRNKGNFPGRFSGRQFSNSRSEMNVSTLELGDSALYLCASSAGTSRSDTQYFGPGTRLTVL.

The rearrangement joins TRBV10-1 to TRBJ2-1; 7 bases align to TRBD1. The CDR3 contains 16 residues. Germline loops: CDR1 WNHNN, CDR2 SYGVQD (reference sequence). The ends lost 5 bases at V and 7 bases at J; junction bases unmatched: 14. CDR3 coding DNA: TGCGCCAGCAGTCTATGGTGGGCAGGGGGTGCGAATGAGCAGTTCTTC. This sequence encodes CASSLWWAGGANEQFF.

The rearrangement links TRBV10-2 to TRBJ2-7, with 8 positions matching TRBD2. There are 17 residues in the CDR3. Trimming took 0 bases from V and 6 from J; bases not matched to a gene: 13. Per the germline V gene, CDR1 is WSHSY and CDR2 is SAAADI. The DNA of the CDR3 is TGCGCCAGCAGTGAGTCGTGGTTACGGGAGGGAGTTTCCGAGCAGTACTTC. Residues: CASSESWLREGVSEQYF.

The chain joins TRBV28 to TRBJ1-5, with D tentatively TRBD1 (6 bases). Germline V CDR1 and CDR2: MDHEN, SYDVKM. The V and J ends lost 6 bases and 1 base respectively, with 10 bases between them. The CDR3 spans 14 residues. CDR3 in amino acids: CASRIQGSNQPQHF. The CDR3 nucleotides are TGTGCCAGCAGGATTCAGGGGAGCAATCAGCCCCAGCATTTT.

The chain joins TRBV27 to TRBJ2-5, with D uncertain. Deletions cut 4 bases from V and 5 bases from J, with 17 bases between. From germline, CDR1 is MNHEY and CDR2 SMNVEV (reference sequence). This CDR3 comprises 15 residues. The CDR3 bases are TGTGCCAGCAGTTCCCCCTCGGTGGGTCGGGAGACCCAGTACTTC. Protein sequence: CASSSPSVGRETQYF.